A single sample is the source of the 17 T cell receptor beta chains below, sequenced in a study of T-cell memory formation after mild COVID-19. TCRdb independently ran MiXCR on the 5' RACE reads; one entry per CDR3 protein. Of around 300,000 distinct CDR3 sequences listed, approximately 7.6% are singletons. Input material: PBMCs or a T cell subset sorted from them (not recorded which). The receptors were gathered from a man between 18 and 29 years old who had mild COVID-19 (a few samples of this study predate the infection). Cell type and time point are not known.

This clonotype was detected a few times. The chain carries TRBV7-3 and TRBJ2-5, with 9 bases fitting TRBD1. The junction had 8 bases not matched to a gene; V was cut back by 5 bases and J by 1 base. The CDR3 sequence is 16 residues long. Germline assignment: CDR1 SGHTA and CDR2 FQGTGA. The DNA for the CDR3 is TGTGCCAGCAGCCGTTCCGGGACAGGGATCCAAGAGACCCAGTACTTC. Amino acids: CASSRSGTGIQETQYF. The entire variable domain, with the rest obtained from reference TRBV7-3 and TRBJ2-5, is as follows: GAGVSQTPSNKVTEKGKYVELRCDPISGHTALYWYRQSLGQGPEFLIYFQGTGAADDSGLPNDRFFAVRPEGSVSTLKIQRTERGDSAVYLCASSRSGTGIQETQYFGPGTRLLVL.

This clonotype has just a few counts. This chain joins TRBV6-6 and TRBJ1-5, with D possibly being TRBD1 (6 bases). The V end was cut by 8 bases, the J end by 6 bases, with 17 bases between. CDR3 length: 14 residues. CDR1 and CDR2 (germline): MNHNY, SVGAGI (reference sequence). The CDR3 here is CASVRGGEGQPQHF. As DNA, the CDR3 is TGTGCCAGCGTCCGAGGGGGAGAGGGTCAGCCCCAGCATTTT.

V is TRBV6-5 and J is TRBJ2-4; 13 nucleotides agree with TRBD2. CDR3 size: 19 residues. V shed 5 bases and J 0 bases; nucleotides not matched to a gene: 10. CDR1 is MNHEY and CDR2 is SVGAGI in the germline V gene. CDR3 nucleotide sequence: TGTGCCAGCAGTAACCCCGGGACTAGCGGGGCTGCAGCCAAAAACATTCAGTACTTC. It yields the protein CASSNPGTSGAAAKNIQYF.

The V and J genes are TRBV5-1 and TRBJ2-7; 12 bases agree with TRBD1. The CDR3 is 16 amino acids. Unmatched junction bases numbered 13, after V lost 6 bases and J lost 6 bases. Per germline, CDR1 SGHRS and CDR2 YFSETQ. The CDR3 DNA reads TGCGCCAGCAACCGGGGACAGGGGGCCCCCTTTGGCGAGCAGTACTTC. Translation gives CASNRGQGAPFGEQYF. Drawing the rest from reference TRBV5-1 and TRBJ2-7, the complete variable domain is KAGVTQTPRYLIKTRGQQVTLSCSPISGHRSVSWYQQTPGQGLQFLFEYFSETQRNKGNFPGRFSGRQFSNSRSEMNVSTLELGDSALYLCASNRGQGAPFGEQYFGPGTRLTVT.

The chain employs TRBV4-1 and TRBJ2-5, with TRBD2 as a possible D gene (6 bases). This CDR3 has 14 residues. Per the germline V gene, CDR1 is MGHRA and CDR2 is YSYEKL. V dropped 1 base and J dropped 5 bases, with 11 bases sitting between them. CDR3 residues: CASSQGGDLETQYF. In DNA, the CDR3 is TGCGCCAGCAGCCAAGGGGGGGACTTGGAGACCCAGTACTTC.

This clonotype was picked up a small number of times. The chain combines TRBV18 with TRBJ2-7; D gene unclear. This CDR3 has 12 residues. V was trimmed by 8 bases and J by 7 bases, leaving 15 bases between them. Per the germline V gene, CDR1 is KGHSH and CDR2 is LQKENI. The CDR3 coding sequence is TGTGCCAGCGAGAGTTCCGAAGGGGAGCAGTACTTC. It encodes CASESSEGEQYF.

This clonotype occurred a few times. The junction differs from germline at one of its ends, possibly a read error. V gene TRBV7-2 combines with J gene TRBJ2-1; D is undetermined. CDR1 is SGHTA and CDR2 is FQGNSA in the germline V gene. The CDR3 totals 15 residues. CDR3 loop: CASSPSAQSFNEQFF. DNA for the CDR3: TGTGCCAGCAGCCCGTCAGCCCAGTCCTTCAATGAGCAGTTCTTC.

This clonotype turned up a few times. The chain has TRBV6-6 and TRBJ1-1, with a tentative D call TRBD1 (6 bases). V shed 2 bases and J shed 1 base, with 8 bases lying between them. This CDR3 has 14 residues. From germline, CDR1 is MNHNY and CDR2 SVGAGI (reference sequence). As DNA, the CDR3 is TGTGCCAGCAGTTACCCGGACAGGAACACTGAAGCTTTCTTT. As protein: CASSYPDRNTEAFF.

This clonotype was seen only a few times. V is TRBV27 and J is TRBJ1-1, with unresolved D. Per germline, CDR1 MNHEY and CDR2 SMNVEV (reference sequence). The V end lost 6 bases, the J end lost 1 base, and 21 bases lay between the germline ends. This CDR3 has 17 residues. The CDR3 is CASSVRILRGTNTEAFF. The DNA of the CDR3 is TGTGCCAGCAGCGTGCGGATATTACGGGGTACGAACACTGAAGCTTTCTTT.

The chain couples TRBV11-2 to TRBJ2-7; D assignment may be TRBD1 or TRBD2 (5 bases each). CDR1 is SGHAT, CDR2 FQNNGV, per germline. Trimming stripped 4 bases from V and 2 bases from J, with 6 bases between. This CDR3 comprises 12 residues. The CDR3 coding sequence is TGTGCCAGCAGCTGGGACCCCTACGAGCAGTACTTC. Translation: CASSWDPYEQYF.

This clonotype has at least ten counts. The CDR3 DNA reads TGCGCCAGCCGTGAAACCGGGACAGGGGTCAATGAGCAGTTCTTC. Translated: CASRETGTGVNEQFF. The rearrangement joins TRBV5-1 to TRBJ2-1; 10 bases align to TRBD1. The CDR3 totals 15 residues. V dropped 7 bases and J dropped 6; count of bases not matched to a gene: 10. CDR1 is SGHRS and CDR2 is YFSETQ in the germline V gene.

This clonotype was picked up a small number of times. This chain connects TRBV5-1 to TRBJ2-1, with 8 bases matching TRBD1. The CDR3 sequence is 14 residues long. Trimming cost V 4 bases and J 8 bases; bases outside gene matches: 8. Looked up from germline, CDR1 is SGHRS and CDR2 is YFSETQ. The CDR3 nucleotides read TGCGCCAGCAGCGGGGGACAGGTAAAGCATGAGCAGTTCTTC. It is translated as CASSGGQVKHEQFF.

In its sample, this clonotype was seen a few times. The gene calls are TRBV15 and TRBJ1-6; D is undetermined. In germline, CDR1 is LNHNV, CDR2 YYDKDF (reference sequence). V was clipped by 4 bases and J by 11 bases, with 12 bases between them. CDR3 length equals 13 residues. The CDR3 DNA sequence: TGTGCCACCAGCATCCGACCTGAGGCACCCCTCCACTTT. This gives the protein CATSIRPEAPLHF. Full variable domain (rest looked up from reference TRBV15 and TRBJ1-6): DAMVIQNPRYQVTQFGKPVTLSCSQTLNHNVMYWYQQKSSQAPKLLFHYYDKDFNNEADTPDNFQSRRPNTSFCFLDIRSPGLGDTAMYLCATSIRPEAPLHFGNGTRLTVT.

This clonotype was seen many times. An end of the junction differs from the germline gene, which may be a read error. CDR3: CASSLGLARETQYF. The CDR3 nucleotides read TGTGCCAGCAGCTTAGGACTAGCGAGGGAGACCCAGTACTTC. The chain joins TRBV5-1 to TRBJ2-5, with 9 bases identical to TRBD2. Germline CDR1 and CDR2: SGHRS and YFSETQ. This CDR3 is 14 amino acids long.

The genes are TRBV20-1 and TRBJ1-2; D not resolved. Trimming pared 0 bases from V and 8 bases from J, leaving 13 bases between. In germline, CDR1 is DFQATT, CDR2 SNEGSKA (reference sequence). This CDR3 contains 13 residues. The CDR3 DNA reads TGCAGTGCTAGAGATAGGTTTGGGGAGGGCTACACCTTC. It yields the protein CSARDRFGEGYTF.

This clonotype was detected a few times. The chain uses TRBV24-1 and TRBJ2-2; TRBD1 matches at 12 bases. From germline, CDR1 is KGHDR and CDR2 SFDVKD. There are 19 residues in the CDR3. V lost 4 bases and J lost 4; bases outside the gene matches: 12. CDR3 sequence: CATSDVNLGQGAITGELFF. CDR3 DNA sequence: TGTGCCACCAGTGACGTAAACCTGGGACAGGGGGCTATCACCGGGGAGCTGTTTTTT.

This clonotype was picked up many times. The chain employs TRBV4-1 and TRBJ2-2; D unresolved. Deletions cut 2 bases from V and 2 bases from J, with 6 bases between. The CDR3 sequence is 14 residues long. Germline CDR1 MGHRA, CDR2 YSYEKL. The CDR3 protein is CASSQPLNTGELFF. DNA of the CDR3: TGCGCCAGCAGCCAACCACTTAACACCGGGGAGCTGTTTTTT.